This passage covers 8 T cell receptor beta chains from one sample sequenced in a study of low-dose radiotherapy and immunotherapy resistance in tumors. Primers used for first-strand cDNA, a TRAV- and TRBV-specific set, covered both alpha and beta chains. The authors ran about 20 PCR cycles to amplify TCRs with a constant-region primer and V-primer adapter. From the reads, TCRdb called clonotypes with MiXCR, one entry per CDR3 protein. This sample yields roughly 60,000 distinct CDR3 sequences, of which about 23% are seen a single time; roughly 6% belongs to the top ten. Described time point: before trial treatment. The sequencing used PBMCs, collected before treatment. All receptors derive from a male donor with prostate cancer.

In its sample, this clonotype was seen many times. Written as DNA, the CDR3 is TGTGCCAGTAGTAACCCCGGGCTAGCGGGAGGAAACGAGCAGTACTTC. Translation gives CASSNPGLAGGNEQYF. The rearrangement uses TRBV19 and TRBJ2-7; TRBD2 agrees at 11 bases. Germline values: CDR1 LNHDA, CDR2 SQIVND (reference sequence). The trim removed 4 bases at V and 5 bases at J, leaving 10 bases unmatched. This CDR3 is built from 16 residues.

This clonotype was counted once. This likely reflects a read error, since a far larger clone is one base away. J is TRBJ2-1 and V is TRBV2; a possible D gene is TRBD1 (6 bases). V gave up 2 bases and J gave up 10 bases, with 15 bases separating them. This CDR3 has 14 amino acids. CDR1 SNHLY and CDR2 FYNNEI come from the germline V gene. CDR3 region: CASSELRGRHEQFF. The CDR3, as DNA: TGTGCCAGCAGTGAACTCAGGGGCCGGCACGAGCAGTTCTTC.

This clonotype was counted ten times or more. V gene TRBV2 combines with J gene TRBJ1-5, with D perhaps TRBD1 (6 bases). Germline loops: CDR1 SNHLY, CDR2 FYNNEI. The V gene lost 7 bases and the J gene lost 8 bases, with 18 bases spanning the gap. The CDR3 is 14 residues long. The CDR3 DNA is TGTGCCAGCACTACCTCGGGGGCAAGGGAGCCCCAGCATTTT. This translates into CASTTSGAREPQHF.

As for this clonotype: This likely traces to a read error, being one base from a far larger clone. CDR3 protein: CSSSPTPEGKEKLFF. The CDR3 coding sequence is TGTTCCAGCAGCCCCACCCCGGAAGGAAAAGAAAAACTGTTTTTT. The genes are TRBV14 and TRBJ1-4; D gene uncertain. The CDR3 totals 15 residues. Germline CDR1 is SGHDN and CDR2 is FVKESK.

This clonotype appeared a few times. The chain has TRBV6-2 or TRBV6-3 and TRBJ1-1; 7 bases are a match to TRBD1. The CDR3 has 15 amino acids. The ends lost 11 bases at V and 0 bases at J; junction bases unmatched: 12. Germline loops: CDR1 MNHEY, CDR2 SVGEGT. The CDR3 sequence is CAGAGTEVLNTEAFF. The CDR3 DNA sequence: TGTGCCGGGGCGGGGACAGAAGTATTGAACACTGAAGCTTTCTTT.

This clonotype occurred a few times. This chain links TRBV11-2 with TRBJ2-4, with 7 bases that match TRBD2. The CDR3 has 14 residues. The germline CDR1 and CDR2 sequences are SGHAT and FQNNGV. The ends lost 5 bases at V and 9 bases at J; junction bases unmatched: 10. The CDR3 region has the DNA TGTGCCAGCAGCCGGGCGGGGGTGCTCGGCATTCAGTACTTC. Residues: CASSRAGVLGIQYF. The full variable domain, with the rest looked up from reference TRBV11-2 and TRBJ2-4, is EAGVAQSPRYKIIEKRQSVAFWCNPISGHATLYWYQQILGQGPKLLIQFQNNGVVDDSQLPKDRFSAERLKGVDSTLKIQPAKLEDSAVYLCASSRAGVLGIQYFGAGTRLSVL.

This clonotype has ten or more counts. The chain is built from TRBV2 and TRBJ1-6; 10 bases fit TRBD1. CDR1 SNHLY and CDR2 FYNNEI come from the germline V gene. The CDR3 consists of 14 residues. J gave up 7 bases and V 4 bases, and 1 base lay outside the gene matches. The CDR3 loop is CASSGTGGNSPLHF. CDR3 DNA: TGTGCCAGCAGTGGGACAGGGGGAAATTCACCCCTCCACTTT.

The V gene is TRBV6-8, the J gene TRBJ2-1, with a possible D match to TRBD1 (5 bases). CDR3 length equals 13 residues. CDR1 is MNHGY, CDR2 SAAAGT, per germline. V lost 5 bases, J lost 8 bases, and 13 bases lay in between. The DNA of the CDR3 is TGTGCCAGCAGTGTTCAGGGTTCCTATGAGCAGTTCTTC. Protein sequence: CASSVQGSYEQFF.